Described below is a single T cell receptor beta chain sequence and its context. The sample is drawn from a study of CD8+CD57+ T cells in acquired aplastic anemia. At the level of the study: CD4+ and CD8+ cells, once sorted, gave DNA averaging approximately 3 ug.

The V gene's germline CDR1 is SQVTM and CDR2 ANQGSEA. The germline V and J ends were trimmed by 3 bases and 0 bases, with 8 bases remaining between them. CDR3 length equals 13 residues. The authors sequenced patients whose flow cytometry had shown CD8+CD57+ cell expansion. Template material for TCR beta VDJ and CDR3 profiling consisted of genomic DNA. MiXCR, run by TCRdb on the reads, gives a single entry per CDR3 protein. The sample has some 150,000 distinct CDR3 sequences; less than 60% are singletons. The chain recombines TRBV29-1 with TRBJ1-1; D is undetermined. What was sequenced was sorted CD4+, CD8+, or CD8+CD57+ T cells (not recorded which) from PBMCs. This clonotype originated in a human donor with aplastic anemia. The CDR3 spells CSVDWGMNTEAFF. DNA of the CDR3: TGCAGCGTTGATTGGGGTATGAACACTGAAGCTTTCTTT. Complete variable domain (other parts from reference TRBV29-1 and TRBJ1-1): SAVISQKPSRDICQRGTSLTIQCQVDSQVTMMFWYRQQPGQSLTLIATANQGSEATYESGFVIDKFPISRPNLTFSTLTVSNMSPEDSSIYLCSVDWGMNTEAFFGQGTRLTVV.